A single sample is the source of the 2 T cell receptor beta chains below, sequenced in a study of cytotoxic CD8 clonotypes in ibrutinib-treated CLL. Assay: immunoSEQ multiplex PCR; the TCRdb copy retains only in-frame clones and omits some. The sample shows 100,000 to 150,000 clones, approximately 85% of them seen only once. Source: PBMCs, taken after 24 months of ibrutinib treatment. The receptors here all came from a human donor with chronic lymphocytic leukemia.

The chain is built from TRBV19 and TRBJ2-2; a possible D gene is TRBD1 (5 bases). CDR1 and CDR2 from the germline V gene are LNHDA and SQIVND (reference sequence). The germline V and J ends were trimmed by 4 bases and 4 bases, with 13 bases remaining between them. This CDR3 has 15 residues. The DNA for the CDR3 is TGTGCCAGTAGTAGTTCCAGGGTCACCACCGGGGAGCTGTTTTTT. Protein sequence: CASSSSRVTTGELFF.

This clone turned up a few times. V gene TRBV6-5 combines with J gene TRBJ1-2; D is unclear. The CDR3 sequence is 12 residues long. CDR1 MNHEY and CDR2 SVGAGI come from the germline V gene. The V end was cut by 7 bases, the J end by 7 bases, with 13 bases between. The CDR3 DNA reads TGTGCCAGCAAGGGTCGTAACAGTGGCTACACCTTC. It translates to CASKGRNSGYTF.